This T cell receptor beta chain emerged from a study of shared clonotypes between healthy human individuals. For the study at large: The plates for each donor numbered three CD4 naive, three CD4 memory, two CD8 naive and one CD8 memory. General study results and limits: The small donor group covered limited genetic and exposure diversity.

In regard to this clone: Its antigen is still unknown.

V shed 0 bases and J 4 bases; nucleotides not matched to a gene: 4. The CDR3 runs 15 residues. Germline V gene data show CDR1 as SGHKS and CDR2 as YYEKEE (reference sequence). It was at deep level that the assay was run. The table came from immunoSEQ multiplex PCR; TCRdb's copy has only in-frame clones and leaves some out. Of some 1,400,000 clones in the sample, roughly 96% were seen once. From CD4+ cells came CD45RA+ naive and CD45RA-negative memory subsets. The chain has TRBV5-5 and TRBJ1-5; 7 nucleotides match TRBD1. The sequence was collected from a man under 40 in good health. The specimen sequenced was naive CD4+ T cells sorted from blood. The subset was: CD45RA+ positively selected. CDR3 sequence reads: CASSLAGTDNQPQHF. The CDR3 DNA reads as TGTGCCAGCAGCTTGGCCGGGACAGATAATCAGCCCCAGCATTTT. Full variable domain (remainder filled in from reference TRBV5-5 and TRBJ1-5): DAGVTQSPTHLIKTRGQQVTLRCSPISGHKSVSWYQQVLGQGPQFIFQYYEKEERGRGNFPDRFSARQFPNYSSELNVNALLLGDSALYLCASSLAGTDNQPQHFGDGTRLSIL.